The 30 T cell receptor beta chains presented below share a single source sample, sequenced in a study of blood T cell repertoires in COVID-19. TCRdb's copy holds only in-frame clones and misses some; the assay was immunoSEQ multiplex PCR. The table shows around 220,000 clones, with about 90% occurring only once. The specimen was PBMCs or T cells enriched from blood (not recorded which). The receptors originated from a woman between 45 and 60 years old with acute COVID-19.

This clone was seen a few times. The genes are TRBV27 and TRBJ2-7; D ambiguous. The CDR3 length is 14 residues. Germline CDR1 reads MNHEY; CDR2 reads SMNVEV (reference sequence). V was trimmed by 2 bases and J by 3 bases, leaving 11 bases between them. CDR3 sequence reads: CASSLKLPVYEQYF. CDR3 DNA sequence: TGTGCCAGCAGTTTAAAACTCCCTGTCTACGAGCAGTACTTC.

The chain recombines TRBV19 with TRBJ1-1, with D uncertain. The CDR3 has 14 residues. Trimming stripped 4 bases from V and 3 bases from J, with 12 bases between. Germline V lookup: CDR1 LNHDA, CDR2 SQIVND (reference sequence). CDR3 bases: TGTGCCAGTAGTACAGGTTTTGTGTACACTGAAGCTTTCTTT. It codes for CASSTGFVYTEAFF.

CDR3 residues: CASSDPRTGVRNEQFF. CDR3 coding DNA: TGTGCCAGCAGCGATCCTCGGACAGGGGTCAGGAATGAGCAGTTCTTC. This rearrangement joins TRBV11-3 to TRBJ2-1; 9 nucleotides line up with TRBD1. This CDR3 spans 16 amino acids. Germline CDR1 and CDR2: SGHNT and YENEEA. The J segment lost 7 bases and the V segment lost 5 bases, leaving 12 bases of the junction unmatched.

The V call is TRBV3-1 (or the pseudogene TRBV3-2), the J call TRBJ1-1; TRBD1 matches 9 bases. The CDR3 loop spans 14 amino acids. Germline V gene sequence: CDR1 LGHDT, CDR2 YNNKEL (reference sequence). With 5 bases clipped from V and 4 bases from J, the junction kept 5 bases outside the gene matches. The CDR3 reads CASSYGTGSTEAFF. The CDR3 coding sequence is TGTGCCAGCAGCTATGGGACAGGGAGCACTGAAGCTTTCTTT.

This chain links TRBV27 with TRBJ2-1; 7 bases align to TRBD1. The length of the CDR3 is 15 residues. The germline CDR1 and CDR2 sequences are MNHEY and SMNVEV (reference sequence). The V and J ends lost 6 bases and 2 bases, in that order; junction bases with no gene match: 7. This chain's CDR3 is CASSSAGTAYNEQFF. In DNA, the CDR3 is TGTGCCAGCAGCTCCGCCGGGACAGCCTACAATGAGCAGTTCTTC.

The rearrangement joins TRBV28 to TRBJ2-5; 8 bases agree with TRBD2. The germline gives CDR1 MDHEN, CDR2 SYDVKM. With 3 bases clipped from V and 4 bases from J, the junction kept 10 bases outside the gene matches. CDR3 size: 16 residues. The CDR3 DNA follows: TGTGCCAGCAGTTTGGGGGGACTAGTTGGTAGAGAGACCCAGTACTTC. Amino acids: CASSLGGLVGRETQYF.

The J gene is TRBJ2-3, the V gene TRBV27; 7 bases match TRBD2. The germline V gene encodes CDR1 MNHEY and CDR2 SMNVEV (reference sequence). The J segment lost 2 bases and the V segment lost 4 bases, leaving 9 bases of the junction unmatched. The CDR3 is 16 amino acids. CDR3 protein: CASSSLSGVHTDTQYF. CDR3 DNA sequence: TGTGCCAGCAGTTCCCTAAGCGGGGTACACACAGATACGCAGTATTTT.

This clone was observed a single time. V and J are TRBV14 and TRBJ1-3; no definite D call. The CDR3 length is 15 residues. Germline V gene lookup returns CDR1 SGHDN and CDR2 FVKESK. Trimming stripped 2 bases from V and 0 bases from J, with 8 bases between. CDR3 sequence reads: CASSQRWSSGNTIYF. The CDR3 nucleotides read TGTGCCAGCAGCCAAAGATGGAGCTCTGGAAACACCATATATTTT.

The genes are TRBV7-3 and TRBJ1-2, with D perhaps TRBD1 (5 bases). V lost 3 bases and J 6 bases, leaving 11 bases between the germline ends. Per germline, CDR1 SGHTA and CDR2 FQGTGA. The CDR3 contains 13 residues. This chain's CDR3 is CASSLGQGHGYTF. For the CDR3, the DNA is TGTGCCAGCAGCTTGGGGCAGGGTCATGGCTACACCTTC.

The rearrangement joins TRBV3-1 (or the pseudogene TRBV3-2) to TRBJ2-2; D is uncertain. The V and J ends lost 5 bases and 5 bases respectively, with 9 bases between them. CDR3 size: 13 residues. Germline-derived CDR1 and CDR2 are LGHDT and YNNKEL (reference sequence). The CDR3 DNA reads as TGTGCCAGCAGCTCATACAATACCGGGGAGCTGTTTTTT. Its protein product is CASSSYNTGELFF.

This clone was observed once. J is TRBJ2-7 and V is TRBV3-1 (or the pseudogene TRBV3-2), with 7 bases matching TRBD1. Germline CDR1 and CDR2: LGHDT and YNNKEL (reference sequence). J lost 6 bases, V lost 1 base, and 6 bases had no gene match. The CDR3 totals 14 residues. The CDR3 nucleotides read TGTGCCAGCAGCCAAGTTAGGGGGCTGGGCGAGCAGTACTTC. Protein product: CASSQVRGLGEQYF.

This chain links TRBV5-6 with TRBJ1-1; 8 bases are shared with TRBD1. Germline V CDR1 and CDR2: SGHDT, YYEEEE. The CDR3 contains 15 residues. Trimming removed 4 bases from V and 1 base from J; junction bases left unmatched: 6. As DNA, the CDR3 is TGTGCCAGCAGCCAGCGTGGGACAGGGAACACTGAAGCTTTCTTT. Translating gives CASSQRGTGNTEAFF.

The chain recombines TRBV9 with TRBJ2-1; 10 bases line up with TRBD2. Trimming removed 0 bases from V and 9 bases from J; junction bases left unmatched: 12. The length of the CDR3 is 17 residues. Germline V gene data show CDR1 as SGDLS and CDR2 as YYNGEE. The CDR3 is CASSVAPASGSQGEQFF. As DNA, the CDR3 is TGTGCCAGCAGCGTAGCTCCGGCTAGCGGGAGTCAAGGTGAGCAGTTCTTC. Together with reference TRBV9 and TRBJ2-1, the CDR3 gives the full variable domain: DSGVTQTPKHLITATGQRVTLRCSPRSGDLSVYWYQQSLDQGLQFLIQYYNGEERAKGNILERFSAQQFPDLHSELNLSSLELGDSALYFCASSVAPASGSQGEQFFGPGTRLTVL.

V usage is TRBV5-1 and J usage is TRBJ2-7; possible D gene TRBD1, 6 bases. Trimming pared 4 bases from V and 2 bases from J, leaving 16 bases between. CDR3 length equals 15 residues. The germline V gene encodes CDR1 SGHRS and CDR2 YFSETQ. This CDR3 is CASSPLTGSPYEQYF. The CDR3, as DNA: TGCGCCAGCAGCCCACTAACAGGGAGCCCCTACGAGCAGTACTTC. The variable domain in full, completed from reference TRBV5-1 and TRBJ2-7, reads KAGVTQTPRYLIKTRGQQVTLSCSPISGHRSVSWYQQTPGQGLQFLFEYFSETQRNKGNFPGRFSGRQFSNSRSEMNVSTLELGDSALYLCASSPLTGSPYEQYFGPGTRLTVT.

The J gene is TRBJ1-1, the V gene TRBV2; D is unresolved. This CDR3 has 14 amino acids. Germline lookup yields CDR1 SNHLY and CDR2 FYNNEI. V was shortened by 4 bases and J by 2 bases, with 11 bases between the two germline ends. The CDR3 reads CASSVARQNTEAFF. CDR3 coding DNA: TGTGCCAGCAGTGTGGCCCGACAAAACACTGAAGCTTTCTTT. The full variable domain, rest sourced from reference TRBV2 and TRBJ1-1, is EPEVTQTPSHQVTQMGQEVILRCVPISNHLYFYWYRQILGQKVEFLVSFYNNEISEKSEIFDDQFSVERPDGSNFTLKIRSTKLEDSAMYFCASSVARQNTEAFFGQGTRLTVV.

The chain combines TRBV7-8 with TRBJ2-7; D ambiguous. Trimming removed 1 base at V and 3 bases at J, with 16 bases between. This CDR3 is built from 16 residues. Germline CDR1 is SGHVS and CDR2 is FQNEAQ. CDR3 protein: CASSLGRRGRYYEQYF. In nucleotides, the CDR3 is TGTGCCAGCAGCTTAGGTCGGCGCGGAAGATACTACGAGCAGTACTTC. Full variable domain (missing parts from reference TRBV7-8 and TRBJ2-7): GAGVSQSPRYKVAKRGQDVALRCDPISGHVSLFWYQQALGQGPEFLTYFQNEAQLDKSGLPSDRFFAERPEGSVSTLKIQRTQQEDSAVYLCASSLGRRGRYYEQYFGPGTRLTVT.

This chain connects TRBV7-6 to TRBJ2-1; D is unclear. Germline lookup yields CDR1 SGHVS and CDR2 FNYEAQ. The CDR3 has 16 amino acids. Trimming stripped 1 base from V and 6 bases from J, with 16 bases between. CDR3 DNA: TGTGCCAGCAGCTTAGGTGACCTCCTCACGGGCAATGAGCAGTTCTTC. It encodes CASSLGDLLTGNEQFF.

At least ten counts were recorded for this clone. The rearrangement joins TRBV7-9 to TRBJ1-6; 7 bases align to TRBD1. Per germline, CDR1 SEHNR and CDR2 FQNEAQ (reference sequence). The trim removed 7 bases at V and 5 bases at J, leaving 8 bases unmatched. The CDR3 has 15 amino acids. The CDR3 is CASNLGTADNSPLHF. CDR3 bases: TGTGCCAGCAACCTCGGGACAGCCGATAATTCACCCCTCCACTTT.

CDR3 DNA sequence: TGTGCCGCCGGGACAGGGGGCTACGAGCAGTACTTC. It translates to CAAGTGGYEQYF. The V gene is TRBV7-9, the J gene TRBJ2-7; 11 nucleotides match TRBD1. Germline V CDR1 and CDR2: SEHNR, FQNEAQ (reference sequence). V trimming: 11 bases; J trimming: 3 bases; junction bases outside the gene matches: 3. The CDR3 length is 12 residues.

This chain connects TRBV7-9 to TRBJ1-4, with D tentatively TRBD1 (6 bases). Germline loops: CDR1 SEHNR, CDR2 FQNEAQ (reference sequence). Deletions cut 6 bases from V and 2 bases from J, with 10 bases between. The CDR3 has 14 amino acids. CDR3 DNA sequence: TGTGCCAGCAGTCGTGGACAGACTAATGAAAAACTGTTTTTT. Its protein is CASSRGQTNEKLFF.

The chain couples TRBV7-9 to TRBJ2-3; 9 positions match TRBD2. Germline loops: CDR1 SEHNR, CDR2 FQNEAQ (reference sequence). The CDR3 covers 12 residues. V lost 3 bases and J lost 15; bases outside the gene matches: 7. In nucleotides, the CDR3 is TGTGCCAGCAGCTTGGCGGGAGGGCCTCACTATTTT. It yields the protein CASSLAGGPHYF.

V gene TRBV30 combines with J gene TRBJ1-5, with D possibly TRBD1 on 6 matching bases. In germline, CDR1 is GTSNPN, CDR2 SVGIG (reference sequence). V was pared by 2 bases and J by 0 bases, with 11 bases between. This CDR3 is 15 amino acids long. The CDR3 nucleotides are TGTGCCTGGAGTTCGGACAGCTATAGCAATCAGCCCCAGCATTTT. This translates into CAWSSDSYSNQPQHF.

This sequence joins TRBV28 and TRBJ1-5, with TRBD1 matching 8 bases. Germline CDR1 and CDR2: MDHEN and SYDVKM. The V segment lost 6 bases and the J segment 2 bases; nucleotides outside the gene matches: 6. This CDR3 contains 15 residues. The CDR3 sequence: CASSRTGHGNQPQHF. For the CDR3, the DNA is TGTGCCAGCAGCCGGACAGGGCATGGCAATCAGCCCCAGCATTTT. Full variable domain (missing parts from reference TRBV28 and TRBJ1-5): DVKVTQSSRYLVKRTGEKVFLECVQDMDHENMFWYRQDPGLGLRLIYFSYDVKMKEKGDIPEGYSVSREKKERFSLILESASTNQTSMYLCASSRTGHGNQPQHFGDGTRLSIL.

V usage is TRBV27 and J usage is TRBJ2-2; no clear D. Trimming pared 4 bases from V and 5 bases from J, leaving 11 bases between. The CDR3 is 14 amino acids. Germline lookup yields CDR1 MNHEY and CDR2 SMNVEV (reference sequence). The CDR3 bases are TGTGCCAGCAGTTCCGGTTGGCGGACCGGGGAGCTGTTTTTT. It encodes CASSSGWRTGELFF.

V is TRBV11-2 and J is TRBJ2-1; D is ambiguous. V lost 1 base and J 0 bases, leaving 7 bases between the germline ends. CDR3 length: 15 amino acids. Per the germline V gene, CDR1 is SGHAT and CDR2 is FQNNGV. The CDR3 sequence: CASSLGISSYNEQFF. CDR3 DNA: TGTGCCAGCAGCTTAGGAATTAGCTCCTACAATGAGCAGTTCTTC.

Note on this clone: At one of its ends the junction is not consistent with the germline gene, which may arise from a read error. This chain uses TRBV28 with TRBJ2-5; no clear D gene. Germline V gives CDR1 MDHEN, CDR2 SYDVKM. This CDR3 is built from 13 residues. CDR3 in amino acids: CASSTDSPEIQYF. The CDR3 bases are TGTGCCAGCAGTACCGACTCCCCGGAGATCCAGTACTTC.

This rearrangement joins TRBV7-3 to TRBJ2-1; 10 bases align to TRBD2. The V gene end was trimmed by 5 bases and the J gene end by 4 bases; junction bases not matched to a gene: 5. Germline assignment: CDR1 SGHTA and CDR2 FQGTGA. This CDR3 has 15 amino acids. The CDR3 sequence is CASSTSSGSYNEQFF. For the CDR3, the DNA is TGTGCCAGCAGCACCTCTAGCGGGAGTTACAATGAGCAGTTCTTC. Full variable domain (missing parts from reference TRBV7-3 and TRBJ2-1): GAGVSQTPSNKVTEKGKYVELRCDPISGHTALYWYRQSLGQGPEFLIYFQGTGAADDSGLPNDRFFAVRPEGSVSTLKIQRTERGDSAVYLCASSTSSGSYNEQFFGPGTRLTVL.

The chain employs TRBV19 and TRBJ1-5; TRBD1 agrees at 7 bases. The CDR3 length is 13 residues. Germline CDR1 reads LNHDA; CDR2 reads SQIVND (reference sequence). V lost 5 bases to trimming and J lost 9 bases; unmatched junction nucleotides: 7. The CDR3, as DNA: TGTGCCAGTAGTGCGACAGGGCCATCGCCCCAGCATTTT. Translated, it gives CASSATGPSPQHF.

CDR3: CASSPGAGLFGGEQYF. CDR3 coding DNA: TGTGCCAGCAGTCCTGGGGCCGGGCTTTTTGGCGGCGAGCAGTACTTC. The rearrangement links TRBV7-9 to TRBJ2-7; the D gene is possibly TRBD1 (5 bases). The CDR3 is 16 residues long. CDR1 is SEHNR, CDR2 FQNEAQ, per germline (reference sequence). V gave up 6 bases and J gave up 6 bases, with 24 bases separating them.

There are a few counts of this clone. V usage is TRBV7-8 and J usage is TRBJ2-5; D possibly corresponds to TRBD2 (5 bases). CDR3 size: 17 residues. V lost 5 bases, J lost 3 bases, and 22 bases lay in between. Germline loops: CDR1 SGHVS, CDR2 FQNEAQ. The DNA for the CDR3 is TGTGCCAGCAGCGAAGAATTAGCGATAATCGGAAAAGAGACCCAGTACTTC. This codes for CASSEELAIIGKETQYF.